The rows below give T cell receptor beta chains drawn from one sample of a study of blood T cells in healthy people across ages. A single record per CDR3 protein comes from TCRdb applying MiXCR to the 5' RACE reads. The sample shows 1.5 million or so distinct CDR3 sequences, approximately 42% of them seen only once. The sample was blood. These receptors all stem from a woman aged 18-29 years in good health. Both conserved end residues are part of each CDR3. The D gene is left open where the match is weak. Clone size is shown for a subset of rows, as once, few, many or a class of expanded clone.

clone size,D gene,J gene,V gene,CDR3 DNA,CDR3 protein
NA,TRBD1,TRBJ2-3,TRBV7-9,TGTGCCAGCAGCTTAGCTCTTGACAGGGCTAGCACAGATACGCAGTATTTT,CASSLALDRASTDTQYF
once,NA,TRBJ1-1,TRBV28,TGTGCCAGCAGTGTAGTTAGGGAGCATGAAGCTTTCTTT,CASSVVREHEAFF
NA,NA,TRBJ2-3,TRBV5-6,TGTGCCAGCAGCTTCCCCCCCGATGATACGCAGTATTTT,CASSFPPDDTQYF
NA,NA,TRBJ1-1,TRBV27,TGTGCCAGCAGCCCCCCAAGAGCCAGGAACACTGAAGCTTTCTTT,CASSPPRARNTEAFF
NA,TRBD1,TRBJ2-7,TRBV5-1,TGCGCCAGCACCGACGACAGGGCCTACGAGCAGTACTTC,CASTDDRAYEQYF
NA,NA,TRBJ2-7,TRBV13,TGTGTCAGCAGCTTGGGGACTTTGGGAGTTGGCGAGCAGTACTTC,CVSSLGTLGVGEQYF
many,TRBD1,TRBJ2-7,TRBV12-3/TRBV12-4,TGTGCCAGCAGTATGGGACAGCCACCCTACGAGCAGTACTTC,CASSMGQPPYEQYF
NA,NA,TRBJ1-5,TRBV7-9,TGTGCCAGCAGCTTAGCGCTAGGGGGGGAGCCCCAGCATTTT,CASSLALGGEPQHF
few,TRBD1,TRBJ2-6,TRBV7-7,TGTGCCAGCAGCATAGGGACAGCCCTTGCCAACGTCCTGACTTTC,CASSIGTALANVLTF
NA,NA,TRBJ2-1,TRBV5-1,TGCGCCAGCAGTCTGTTGGCAGGACACTCCTACAATGAGCAGTTCTTC,CASSLLAGHSYNEQFF
few,TRBD1,TRBJ2-1,TRBV10-3,TGTGCCATCAGTGGGCAGGGGGCGGGCAATGAGCAGTTCTTC,CAISGQGAGNEQFF
NA,NA,TRBJ1-2,TRBV10-3,TGTGCCATCAGTGAGCCTCCGGGACGAAGCTATGGCTACACCTTC,CAISEPPGRSYGYTF
NA,TRBD2,TRBJ2-5,TRBV10-3,TGTGCCATCAGTGGGGCTAGCGGGGGGGCCCTCGAGACCCAGTACTTC,CAISGASGGALETQYF
NA,NA,TRBJ1-2,TRBV27,TGTGCCAGCAGTCCAAGAGTCCCCTCAAGCTATGGCTACACCTTC,CASSPRVPSSYGYTF
few,TRBD1,TRBJ2-7,TRBV4-1,TGCGCCAGCAGCCCACAGACAGGGGGCAGCTCCTACGAGCAGTACTTC,CASSPQTGGSSYEQYF
NA,NA,TRBJ2-7,TRBV2,TGTGCCAGCAGTGAAGGACGACAGAGCTTC,CASSEGRQSF
few,NA,TRBJ1-2,TRBV20-1,TGCAGTGCTAGCGACCTAAACTATGGCTACACCTTC,CSASDLNYGYTF
few,NA,TRBJ1-1,TRBV6-5,TGTGCCAGCAGTTACCAAACTCCGGGGGAAGCTTTCTTT,CASSYQTPGEAFF
NA,NA,TRBJ2-7,TRBV5-1,TGCGCCAGCAGCGCCGGGGAAGGCTACGAGCAGTACTTC,CASSAGEGYEQYF
NA,TRBD1,TRBJ2-7,TRBV6-5,TGTGCCAGCAGTTACGCAGACAGGGGTGGCTACAATGAGCAGTACTTC,CASSYADRGGYNEQYF
many,NA,TRBJ2-7,TRBV12-3/TRBV12-4,TGTGCCAGCAGTTCGACTCCCTACGAGCAGTACTTC,CASSSTPYEQYF
few,TRBD1,TRBJ2-7,TRBV6-5,TGTGCCAGCAGTTATTGGACAGGGCCATACGAGCAGTACTTC,CASSYWTGPYEQYF
NA,NA,TRBJ1-1,TRBV7-9,TGTGCCGGCAGCTTTACCCGGACGGTGAACACTGAAGCTTTCTTT,CAGSFTRTVNTEAFF
NA,TRBD2,TRBJ2-1,TRBV11-1,TGTGCCAGCAGCTCCAGACTAGCGGGAGGCCCCTCAAGCTCCTACAATGAGCAGTTCTTC,CASSSRLAGGPSSSYNEQFF
once,NA,TRBJ2-1,TRBV5-1,TGCGCCAGCAGACCAACCCTAGCGACTGAGCAGTTCTTC,CASRPTLATEQFF
NA,NA,TRBJ2-5,TRBV20-1,TGCAGTGCTAGTCGGCCCGCCCTAGAAGAGACCCAGTACTTC,CSASRPALEETQYF
NA,TRBD2,TRBJ2-3,TRBV7-9,TGTGCCAGCAGCACCTCCCTAGCGGGGGGGCTCACAGATACGCAGTATTTT,CASSTSLAGGLTDTQYF
NA,NA,TRBJ1-1,TRBV29-1,TGCAGCGTTGAAAGACGGCTCCGGAACACTGAAGCTTTCTTT,CSVERRLRNTEAFF